Detailed here is one T cell receptor (beta chain). This clonotype was counted a single time. What antigen it recognizes has not been identified. Qualities for individual bases were not recorded, and no much larger clone is one base off. Libraries were made using 5' RACE. The sequencer listed for this sample is Illumina HiSeq 2500. A second PCR of about 6 to 11 cycles was run with a J-beta primer mix and a sample-barcoded 5' primer. A template-switch 5' adaptor carrying 12 random nucleotides introduced a unique molecular identifier onto each TCR beta cDNA molecule. Each sample yielded at least 2.5 million CDR3-containing paired-end reads. First-strand cDNA synthesis was performed from all RNA using the Mint cDNA synthesis kit, with priming by a TRBC-specific oligonucleotide. Following uracil-DNA glycosylase treatment, a first 18-cycle PCR with universal primers M1SS and BC2_uni_R was performed on all cDNA. For the original study's pipeline: Normalization of each sample was performed by random selection of 1 million high-quality reads, each carrying a distinct molecular identifier. Reads sharing molecular identifiers were discarded rather than binned into consensus sequences. MiTCR, run with a Q25 quality threshold and the strictest error-elimination algorithm, handled CDR3 identification, clonotype clustering and error correction. Lower-bound total TCR beta diversity was estimated with a nonparametric unseen species model using Euler transformation. TCRdb handled the public reads itself, with Q25 trimming in fastp and clone calling in MiXCR, and kept productive beta chains. Every distinct CDR3 protein forms one entry, paired with its most common genes and DNA. The V and J calls follow TCRdb's processing rather than the paper's. The sample table lists hundreds of thousands of distinct CDR3 sequences, roughly 64% of them with a count of one. The ten largest account for 22% of the sample.

These data belong to a study of blood T cells in healthy people across ages (dated by TCRdb to about 2015). Concerning the study at large: In model experiments, roughly one uniquely barcoded TCR beta cDNA molecule per two T cells was captured by template switching. Using deep sequencing normalized with unique cDNA molecular identifiers, the study measured how TCR beta repertoire diversity changes with age. Donors were grouped into four age groups: young (average 16 years), middle-aged (roughly 37), aged (around 62) and long-lived (about 90). To avoid experimental bias, donors of different ages were randomly spread across the sequencing lanes. For two donors (one aged 18 to 29 and one aged 80 or older), the study analyzed two additional independent replicas of 1 million unique cDNA reads from the same blood draw. What the research found in general, with its limitations: Estimates of total diversity based on one million sequenced T cells were regarded as lower bounds and as underestimates. There was a strong correlation between observed TCR beta diversity and the percentage of naive T cells measured by flow cytometry. Compared with the aged group, the long-lived group had more naive CD4+ T cells, fewer expanded clones and increased TCR diversity, a pattern suggesting age selection. Because profiling used bulk unsorted PBMCs, naive and antigen-experienced compartments could not be compared conclusively. Because donor CMV infection status was unknown, age-related changes in expanded clonotypes were potentially confounded. Observed TCR beta diversity per million T cells fell roughly linearly with age, and a significant reduction was already apparent by age roughly 40.

The donors were 40 or so Caucasian individuals from Russia, aged 6 to 90 years, who were systemically healthy. Approximately 9.7 milliliters of peripheral blood were drawn from each donor into EDTA-treated Vacutainer tubes. Ficoll-Paque density-gradient centrifugation was used to isolate PBMCs, with at least 7 million obtained per sample. Trizol reagent was used to extract total RNA from PBMCs, with at least 5.5 micrograms per sample. Naive CD45RAhigh/CD27high T cell percentages were measured by flow cytometry on a PBMC aliquot from every donor. Based on the germline V gene, the CDR1 and CDR2 sequences are MNHEY and SVGEGT. There are 14 amino acids in the CDR3, from cysteine to phenylalanine inclusive. The kept DNA is CDR3 alone, 42 bases in frame from the first base.

This receptor was taken from a man aged 25 to 40 in good health. Sequences were obtained from blood. The V and J segments used are TRBV6-2 or TRBV6-3 and TRBJ2-7; a confident D gene designation cannot be given. The J call may be wrong; the DNA end is better matched by TRBJ2-5. CDR3 loop: CASSYGSTQETQYF. The sequenced DNA: TGTGCCAGCAGTTACGGCAGTACCCAAGAGACCCAGTACTTC.